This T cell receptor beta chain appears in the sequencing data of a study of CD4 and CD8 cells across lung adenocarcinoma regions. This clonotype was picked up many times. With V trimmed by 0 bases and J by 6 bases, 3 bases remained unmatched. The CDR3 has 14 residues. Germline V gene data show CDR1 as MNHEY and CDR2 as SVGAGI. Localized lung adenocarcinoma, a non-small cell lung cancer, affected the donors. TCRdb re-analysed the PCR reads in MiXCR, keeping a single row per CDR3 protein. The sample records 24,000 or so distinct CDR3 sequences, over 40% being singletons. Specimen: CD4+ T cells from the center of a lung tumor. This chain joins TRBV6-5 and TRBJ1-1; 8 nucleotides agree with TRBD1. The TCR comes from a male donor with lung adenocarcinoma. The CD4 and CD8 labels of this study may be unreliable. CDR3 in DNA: TGTGCCAGCAGTTACTCGCAGGGGGCCGCTGAAGCTTTCTTT. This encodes CASSYSQGAAEAFF.